The clone carrying this T cell receptor beta chain came up a few times. Every sampled donor was Caucasian and healthy. TCRdb called the 5' RACE reads again in MiXCR, with one record for every CDR3 protein. This repertoire shows 250,000 or so distinct CDR3 sequences, around 8.3% found once; its top ten account for 2.5% to 3.5%. These data belong to a study of identical twins. Per the germline V gene, CDR1 is SQVTM and CDR2 is ANQGSEA. With 7 bases clipped from V and 4 bases from J, the junction kept 10 bases outside the gene matches. The CDR3 runs 14 residues. The same sample was also used in a study of yellow fever vaccine responses in identical twins. That source notes: Vaccine T cell responses of twins reportedly seemed partly convergent and partly personalized.

This chain uses TRBV29-1 with TRBJ2-7, with 10 positions matching TRBD1. This TCR derives from a woman younger than 35 in good health. The sample comprised CD8+ T cells sorted from blood. Here the CDR3 reads CSADAGTGAYEQYF. CDR3 coding DNA: TGCAGCGCGGACGCCGGGACAGGGGCTTACGAGCAGTACTTC.